The 24 T cell receptor beta chains below were found in one sample sequenced in a study of shared clonotypes between healthy human individuals. This table comes from immunoSEQ multiplex PCR, and its TCRdb copy is limited to in-frame clones, with some not included. The data hold 2 million to 3 million clones, with approximately 93% observed a single time. Sequencing was done on a sample of naive CD4+ T cells from PBMCs. Subset defined: CD45RA+ positively selected. The receptors originated from a man younger than 35 in good health. Some clones in this sample may be carry-over from other donors' samples.

As concerns this clone: One end of the junction varies from germline; a read error may be responsible. V and J are TRBV6-5 and TRBJ2-2; either TRBD1 or TRBD2 may supply D (5 bases each). Germline assignment: CDR1 MNHEY and CDR2 SVGAGI. The length of the CDR3 is 12 residues. The CDR3 region is CASSSGTAELFF. DNA of the CDR3: TGTGCCAGCAGTTCGGGGACCGCGGAGCTGTTTTTT.

This rearrangement joins TRBV7-6 to TRBJ2-2, with D possibly matching TRBD2 (6 bases). Germline CDR1 and CDR2: SGHVS and FNYEAQ. This CDR3 region has 15 residues. Trimming shortened V by 2 bases and J by 5 bases, and 12 bases separated the two germline ends. CDR3 nucleotides: TGTGCCAGCAGCTTACTGGTAGCGGAAACCGGGGAGCTGTTTTTT. Translation gives CASSLLVAETGELFF.

In this sample, this clone turned up once. V and J are TRBV5-1 and TRBJ2-3; possibly TRBD1 for D (5 bases). This CDR3 has 16 amino acids. V shed 2 bases and J shed 0 bases, with 13 bases lying between them. In germline, CDR1 is SGHRS, CDR2 YFSETQ. CDR3 protein: CASSLITGSSTDTQYF. The CDR3 region has the DNA TGCGCCAGCAGCTTAATCACAGGATCTAGCACAGATACGCAGTATTTT.

Points on this clone: Other DNA sequences in this specimen translate into the identical CDR3. The rearrangement uses TRBV6-1 and TRBJ2-7; the D is unclear. V shed 1 base and J shed 0 bases, with 13 bases lying between them. Germline-derived CDR1 and CDR2 are MNHNS and SASEGT. The CDR3 has 16 amino acids. The CDR3 region has the DNA TGTGCCAGCAGTGAAGAGGCCGGGTTGATCTCCTACGAGCAGTACTTC. This translates into CASSEEAGLISYEQYF.

The chain couples TRBV25-1 to TRBJ1-2, with 8 bases aligning to TRBD1. CDR3 size: 18 residues. CDR1 and CDR2 from the germline V gene are MGHDK and SYGVNS. V gave up 5 bases and J gave up 2 bases; unmatched junction bases: 16. The DNA of the CDR3 is TGTGCCAGCAGTTCCGGACAGGGTTGGGTTTTGAACAACTATGGCTACACCTTC. Its translation: CASSSGQGWVLNNYGYTF.

This clone was recorded only once. The CDR3 sequence is CASSRQTSSYEQYF. CDR3 in DNA: TGTGCCAGCAGCCGACAGACGAGCTCCTACGAGCAGTACTTC. V and J are TRBV5-5 and TRBJ2-7; TRBD1 might be the D (5 bases). V shed 4 bases and J shed 0 bases, with 11 bases lying between them. CDR3 length: 14 residues. The germline CDR1 and CDR2 sequences are SGHKS and YYEKEE (reference sequence).

DNA for the CDR3: TGTGCCAGTGGACAGTGGAATTCACCCCTCCACTTT. This encodes CASGQWNSPLHF. The J gene is TRBJ1-6, the V gene TRBV6-1; TRBD1 might be the D (6 bases). The CDR3 has 12 amino acids. CDR1 is MNHNS, CDR2 SASEGT, per germline. The V end was cut by 9 bases, the J end by 7 bases, with 10 bases between.

The V call is TRBV27, the J call TRBJ1-4; D may be TRBD1 (5 bases). The CDR3 length is 15 residues. Trimming removed 5 bases at V and 8 bases at J, with 18 bases between. Germline V gene lookup returns CDR1 MNHEY and CDR2 SMNVEV (reference sequence). This chain's CDR3 is CASSLRGGRGEKLFF. CDR3 in DNA: TGTGCCAGCAGTCTTCGGGGGGGGAGAGGGGAAAAACTGTTTTTT. Complete variable domain (other parts from reference TRBV27 and TRBJ1-4): EAQVTQNPRYLITVTGKKLTVTCSQNMNHEYMSWYRQDPGLGLRQIYYSMNVEVTDKGDVPEGYKVSRKEKRNFPLILESPSPNQTSLYFCASSLRGGRGEKLFFGSGTQLSVL.

The chain carries TRBV10-3 and TRBJ2-3; tentative D call: TRBD1 (6 bases). V lost 0 bases and J lost 2, with 12 bases in between. This CDR3 spans 16 amino acids. CDR1 is ENHRY, CDR2 SYGVKD, per germline. CDR3 in amino acids: CAISESMDSYTDTQYF. The CDR3 DNA reads as TGTGCCATCAGTGAGTCGATGGACAGCTACACAGATACGCAGTATTTT.

The chain employs TRBV25-1 and TRBJ1-3; perhaps TRBD1 as D (6 bases). The CDR3 totals 15 residues. CDR1 and CDR2 (germline): MGHDK, SYGVNS. Deletions cut 3 bases from V and 2 bases from J, with 11 bases between. The CDR3 spells CASSDHRTAGNTIYF. The CDR3 DNA follows: TGTGCCAGCAGTGATCATAGGACAGCTGGAAACACCATATATTTT. The full variable domain, rest sourced from reference TRBV25-1 and TRBJ1-3, is EADIYQTPRYLVIGTGKKITLECSQTMGHDKMYWYQQDPGMELHLIHYSYGVNSTEKGDLSSESTVSRIRTEHFPLTLESARPSHTSQYLCASSDHRTAGNTIYFGEGSWLTVV.

This chain connects TRBV28 to TRBJ1-4; weak D call: TRBD1 (5 bases). V lost 6 bases, J lost 0 bases, and 14 bases lay in between. The CDR3 extends over 16 amino acids. CDR1 and CDR2 from the germline V gene are MDHEN and SYDVKM. The DNA for the CDR3 is TGTGCCAGCAGCGTCGGGACTACCGCAACTAATGAAAAACTGTTTTTT. This gives the protein CASSVGTTATNEKLFF.

The chain links TRBV12-2 to TRBJ1-1. TRBV12-2 is a documented pseudogene. The CDR3 sequence is 16 residues long. Here the CDR3 reads CASRPALGGKNTEAFF. The CDR3 bases are TGTGCAAGTCGCCCCGCTTTGGGGGGAAAGAACACTGAAGCTTTCTTT.

This chain connects TRBV28 to TRBJ2-1; unclear D gene. Germline values: CDR1 MDHEN, CDR2 SYDVKM. V was pared by 7 bases and J by 5 bases, with 6 bases between. CDR3 length: 11 amino acids. The CDR3: CASKQNNEQFF. The CDR3 DNA reads as TGTGCCAGCAAGCAAAACAATGAGCAGTTCTTC.

This clone was seen once. This sequence joins TRBV7-3 and TRBJ1-1; no clear D. Trimming removed 3 bases at V and 3 bases at J, with 8 bases between. The CDR3 sequence is 13 residues long. Germline V gene sequence: CDR1 SGHTA, CDR2 FQGTGA. As DNA, the CDR3 is TGTGCCAGCAGCTTCGGGCTCTACACTGAAGCTTTCTTT. Its protein product is CASSFGLYTEAFF.

This chain uses TRBV28 with TRBJ2-3, with 14 bases matching TRBD2. The J segment lost 5 bases and the V segment lost 2 bases, leaving 6 bases of the junction unmatched. Germline V gene data show CDR1 as MDHEN and CDR2 as SYDVKM. The CDR3 spans 17 residues. As DNA, the CDR3 is TGTGCCAGCAGTTTAAGACTAGCGGGAGGGCCGGGAGATACGCAGTATTTT. This codes for CASSLRLAGGPGDTQYF.

This chain joins TRBV5-1 and TRBJ2-5; the D is unclear. Germline CDR1 SGHRS, CDR2 YFSETQ. The CDR3 is 13 amino acids. The V and J ends lost 5 bases and 5 bases respectively, with 13 bases between them. CDR3 bases: TGCGCCAGCAGATACGCCCCCGGGGAGACCCAGTACTTC. This codes for CASRYAPGETQYF.

Concerning this clone: Different DNA sequences within this sample yield the same CDR3. This chain links TRBV18 with TRBJ2-7, with 11 bases that match TRBD2. This CDR3 region has 14 residues. Germline CDR1 is KGHSH and CDR2 is LQKENI. V lost 3 bases, J lost 2 bases, and 0 bases stayed unmatched. In nucleotides, the CDR3 is TGTGCCAGCTCACCGACTAGCGGGACCTACGAGCAGTACTTC. It yields the protein CASSPTSGTYEQYF.

The chain employs TRBV28 and TRBJ2-4; D possibly uses TRBD1 or TRBD2 (5 bases each). V was cut by 8 bases and J by 0 bases, with 11 bases left in between. Germline CDR1 and CDR2: MDHEN and SYDVKM. The CDR3 runs 14 residues. In DNA, the CDR3 is TGTGCCAGCGGGATTGGGGGAGCCAAAAACATTCAGTACTTC. Protein sequence: CASGIGGAKNIQYF. Full variable domain (remainder filled in from reference TRBV28 and TRBJ2-4): DVKVTQSSRYLVKRTGEKVFLECVQDMDHENMFWYRQDPGLGLRLIYFSYDVKMKEKGDIPEGYSVSREKKERFSLILESASTNQTSMYLCASGIGGAKNIQYFGAGTRLSVL.

As regards this clone: The sample holds other DNA sequences that translate to the same CDR3. J is TRBJ1-5 and V is TRBV6-1, with D tentatively TRBD1 (5 bases). This CDR3 spans 14 amino acids. Looked up from germline, CDR1 is MNHNS and CDR2 is SASEGT. Trimming removed 4 bases from V and 4 bases from J, with 11 bases in between. CDR3 DNA sequence: TGTGCCAGCAGTGCGGGGACCGCGAATCAGCCCCAGCATTTT. It codes for CASSAGTANQPQHF.

The chain couples TRBV18 to TRBJ2-6, with TRBD1 as a possible D gene (6 bases). The V and J ends lost 1 base and 4 bases respectively, with 20 bases between them. Germline CDR1 and CDR2: KGHSH and LQKENI. The CDR3 totals 19 residues. CDR3 sequence: CASSPLVSGQFSGANVLTF. The DNA for the CDR3 is TGTGCCAGCTCACCACTCGTCTCGGGACAATTCTCCGGGGCCAACGTCCTGACTTTC.

This chain connects TRBV6-5 to TRBJ1-2, with no clear D. V lost 6 bases, J lost 0 bases, and 11 bases lay in between. This CDR3 spans 14 amino acids. Germline CDR1 MNHEY, CDR2 SVGAGI. The CDR3 DNA sequence: TGTGCCAGCAGAACCAGAAGCTCTAACTATGGCTACACCTTC. This translates into CASRTRSSNYGYTF.

This clone was detected only once. The chain combines TRBV30 with TRBJ2-3; D not certain. CDR1 and CDR2 from the germline V gene are GTSNPN and SVGIG (reference sequence). The CDR3 sequence is 14 residues long. Trimming took 4 bases from V and 0 from J, leaving 11 bases between them. The CDR3 region is CAWTDGSSTDTQYF. In nucleotides, the CDR3 is TGTGCCTGGACTGACGGGTCTAGCACAGATACGCAGTATTTT.

This clone was counted only a few times. The chain links TRBV5-1 to TRBJ2-7; 7 bases are shared with TRBD2. From germline, CDR1 is SGHRS and CDR2 YFSETQ. The CDR3 extends over 14 amino acids. Trimming at V came to 0 bases and at J to 3 bases, leaving 3 bases not matched to a gene. The CDR3: CASSLDPGGYEQYF. In nucleotides, the CDR3 is TGCGCCAGCAGCTTGGACCCGGGAGGCTACGAGCAGTACTTC. Together with reference TRBV5-1 and TRBJ2-7, the CDR3 gives the full variable domain: KAGVTQTPRYLIKTRGQQVTLSCSPISGHRSVSWYQQTPGQGLQFLFEYFSETQRNKGNFPGRFSGRQFSNSRSEMNVSTLELGDSALYLCASSLDPGGYEQYFGPGTRLTVT.

The chain joins TRBV6-6 to TRBJ2-7; D gene uncertain. CDR1 and CDR2 (germline): MNHNY, SVGAGI (reference sequence). This CDR3 is 12 amino acids long. The V end lost 8 bases, the J end lost 1 base, and 9 bases lay between the germline ends. The CDR3 spells CASGTRSYEQYF. The DNA for the CDR3 is TGTGCCAGCGGAACGAGGTCCTACGAGCAGTACTTC.